This TCR beta chain was captured in a study of blood T cells in healthy people across ages. About this clonotype itself: Its antigen is not known.

The study's findings and limits: Donor CMV status was unknown, possibly confounding expanded clonotype changes. The unsorted PBMCs prevented any conclusive comparison of naive versus antigen-experienced cells.

CDR3 length equals 13 residues. The germline V gene encodes CDR1 MNHEY and CDR2 SVGAGI. Trimming left V 6 bases short and J 2 bases short, with 8 bases between. Then a second PCR, running roughly 7 to 11 cycles, was carried out with a sample-barcoded 5' primer and a J-beta primer mix. TCRdb recomputed calls from the 5' RACE reads with MiXCR, one row per CDR3 protein. The table has 750,000 to 1,000,000 distinct CDR3 sequences, 25% to 30% seen once. Another study also made use of these data, one on T cells of mothers and their children. That paper notes: There was no detection of any persistent microchimeric T cell clones.

The sequencing sample was made of blood. The TCR sequence derives from a middle-aged woman in good health. This chain connects TRBV6-5 to TRBJ1-3, with D possibly being TRBD1 (5 bases). CDR3 loop: CASRVGPGNTIYF. Here the CDR3 DNA reads TGTGCCAGCAGAGTGGGGCCTGGAAACACCATATATTTT.